This T cell receptor beta chain originates from a study of cytomegalovirus exposure and HLA in healthy donors. Study observations and caveats: Immune exposure data for these donors was limited to CMV serostatus. Some TCR beta chains (about 170 of them) were listed as cytomegalovirus-associated. Reportedly, HLA-A and HLA-B alleles of most subjects were accurately predicted from TCR beta.

This CDR3 comprises 13 residues. Trimming took off 5 bases at V and 10 bases at J, with 14 bases between the two ends. Germline values: CDR1 LNHDA, CDR2 SQIVND (reference sequence). This PCR relied on a set of 60 Vbeta primers and 13 Jbeta primers. Profiled with immunoSEQ multiplex PCR; TCRdb holds only in-frame clones, not every one. The repertoire table contains about 51,000 clones. Points on this clone: Its antigen remains unidentified.

This chain joins TRBV19 and TRBJ1-4; unclear D gene. This TCR came from a man aged 35 to 55 in good health and CMV-seropositive. Sequencing input: PBMCs. The CDR3 region has the DNA TGTGCCAGTAGTGTTCCTATACCCCCAAAACTGTTTTTT. Translated: CASSVPIPPKLFF.